By share, the clone carrying this T cell receptor (beta chain) counts as medium-sized. Its target is not known. TCRdb's copy holds only in-frame clones and misses some; the assay was immunoSEQ multiplex PCR. The sample lists more than 2,000 clones, 22% occurring once. This specimen comes from a study of T cells in localized non-small cell lung cancer. Losses at the gene ends were 6 bases for V and 3 bases for J; bases not matched to a gene: 10. The CDR3 spans 15 residues. Germline CDR1 is SGHNT and CDR2 is YENEEA. Broader study findings: Tumor trailed uninvolved adjacent lung in T cell clonality, which peaked there.

The TCR originated in a woman aged 35-70 years with stage I lung adenocarcinoma. The sequencing here drew on lung tumor tissue, taken before any cancer treatment. The chain joins TRBV11-3 to TRBJ1-1, with 7 bases aligning to TRBD1. This CDR3 reads CASSNTGEGHTEAFF. The CDR3 DNA reads as TGTGCCAGCAGTAATACAGGGGAGGGGCACACTGAAGCTTTCTTT.